The T cell receptor beta chain under discussion was sequenced for a study of follicular helper T cells after annual influenza vaccination. In the study overall: Days 0, 7 and 28 post-vaccination were the blood draw times. Some donors were sampled over the 2013-2014, 2014-2015 and 2015-2016 vaccinations.

On this clone itself: Its specificity is unknown.

This CDR3 has 15 residues. After removal of 8 bases from V and 4 bases from J, the junction contained 10 bases not matched to a gene. Germline CDR1 and CDR2: SGHTA and FQGNSA. This table comes from immunoSEQ multiplex PCR, and its TCRdb copy is limited to in-frame clones, with some not included. The data hold over 14,000 clones, with roughly 83% observed a single time. The sample's time point: 2014-2015 season, 7 days after vaccination. Study-wide points: Productive TCRB sequences came from only about 9-20% of cells. Change in circulating plasmablasts correlated with ICOS+CD38+ cTfh clonality change.

The clonotype comes from an adult who received the influenza vaccine. The chain employs TRBV7-2 and TRBJ2-5, with 10 bases matching TRBD2. Here the sequenced sample was CXCR5+ CD38- circulating T follicular helper cells from blood, taken 7 days after influenza vaccination. Subset specified: circulating Tfh, non-naive CD4+CXCR5+PD-1+ (ICOS+CD38+ or ICOS-CD38-). The CDR3 bases are TGTGCCAGCTCCTATCGAGCGGGGGGGGGAGAGACCCAGTACTTC. Translated: CASSYRAGGGETQYF.